This TCR beta chain was recorded in a study of blood T cell repertoires in COVID-19. In the study overall: The analysed material was cDNA or gDNA that came from T cells, B-cell-depleted T cells, or PBMCs.

Measured with immunoSEQ multiplex PCR; TCRdb has only the in-frame clones, and not every one. The repertoire consists of about 360,000 clones, with around 80% occurring once and the leading ten covering almost 3%. The clonotype was recovered from a man aged 30 to 39 with active or convalescent COVID-19. Sequenced: peripheral blood.

The CDR3: CASSSRGSDTDTQYF. The CDR3 nucleotides are TGTGCCAGCAGCTCGCGGGGTTCCGACACAGATACGCAGTATTTT. The chain links TRBV3-1 (or the pseudogene TRBV3-2) to TRBJ2-3; D is possibly TRBD2 (6 bases). This CDR3 is built from 15 residues. Germline assignment: CDR1 LGHDT and CDR2 YNNKEL (reference sequence). V was cut by 5 bases and J by 2 bases, with 14 bases left in between.